This T cell receptor (beta chain) derives from a study of T cells in Graves' hyperthyroidism and ophthalmopathy. Across the whole study: Peripheral blood was drawn at first diagnosis, prior to all treatment.

Study-wide results and caveats: Blood also carried most thyroid clonotypes expanded above 0.001. Ophthalmopathy got predicted by the model a median around six months before its onset.

Criteria for exclusion of patients were uncontrolled infection, other autoimmune disease, pregnancy or lactation. The TCR beta CDR3 regions underwent amplification using RNA transcripts as the source. TCR CDR3 regions were first amplified by RT-PCR with HTBI primers. TCRdb reprocessed the multiplex PCR reads with MiXCR, giving one entry per CDR3 protein. The table lists around 690,000 distinct CDR3 sequences, 17% of them singletons. This CDR3 region has 16 residues. Germline loops: CDR1 SGDLS, CDR2 YYNGEE. Note on this clonotype: Its antigen remains unidentified. Given a much more abundant clone one base away, this may be a read error.

The sequenced sample was blood. The rearrangement uses TRBV9 and TRBJ2-1; D unclear. The DNA end is a closer match to TRBJ2-7, so the J assignment may be wrong. This receptor was identified in a man aged 45 to 65 with Graves' hyperthyroidism. For the CDR3, the DNA is TGTGCCAGCAGCGTAGCAGGCAGAAGCTCCTACAATGAGCAGTACTTC. Translated: CASSVAGRSSYNEQYF.